The 27 T cell receptor beta chains below were found in one sample sequenced in a study of T cell changes during pregnancy in multiple sclerosis. TCRdb's copy holds only in-frame clones and misses some; the assay was immunoSEQ multiplex PCR. The table lists 64,000 or so clones, roughly 90% of them singletons. The source material was peripheral blood, sampled in the first trimester of pregnancy. Every receptor here comes from a female donor with multiple sclerosis, enrolled in a pregnancy study.

CDR3 amino acids: CASSLVRGGASYEQYF. The DNA for the CDR3 is TGTGCCAGCAGCTTAGTTCGGGGGGGCGCGTCCTACGAGCAGTACTTC. The chain is built from TRBV7-8 and TRBJ2-7; 8 nucleotides agree with TRBD2. Germline CDR1 reads SGHVS; CDR2 reads FQNEAQ. Germline trimming cut 1 base from V and 1 base from J; bases unmatched to any gene: 6. The CDR3 is made up of 16 amino acids. The complete variable domain, with remaining parts taken from reference TRBV7-8 and TRBJ2-7, reads GAGVSQSPRYKVAKRGQDVALRCDPISGHVSLFWYQQALGQGPEFLTYFQNEAQLDKSGLPSDRFFAERPEGSVSTLKIQRTQQEDSAVYLCASSLVRGGASYEQYFGPGTRLTVT.

This clone was observed a single time. The V and J genes are TRBV28 and TRBJ1-2, with TRBD1 as a possible D gene (5 bases). This CDR3 has 14 amino acids. Germline CDR1 MDHEN, CDR2 SYDVKM. V gave up 6 bases and J gave up 4 bases, with 15 bases separating them. DNA of the CDR3: TGTGCCAGCAGCGATCAAACAGGCTTCTATGGCTACACCTTC. Its protein product is CASSDQTGFYGYTF.

This rearrangement joins TRBV19 to TRBJ2-3; unclear D gene. Deletions cut 1 base from V and 2 bases from J, with 10 bases between. Germline V CDR1 and CDR2: LNHDA, SQIVND (reference sequence). The CDR3 is made up of 15 amino acids. For the CDR3, the DNA is TGTGCCAGTAGTATAGGCGGAAAGTACACAGATACGCAGTATTTT. Translating gives CASSIGGKYTDTQYF.

The V and J genes are TRBV7-3 and TRBJ2-5; 9 bases are shared with TRBD2. V dropped 5 bases and J dropped 5; count of bases not matched to a gene: 9. This CDR3 is 15 amino acids long. Germline loops: CDR1 SGHTA, CDR2 FQGTGA. CDR3 protein: CASSPYGGRGETQYF. The CDR3 region has the DNA TGTGCCAGCAGCCCTTACGGCGGGAGGGGTGAGACCCAGTACTTC.

V and J are TRBV7-2 and TRBJ2-7; TRBD2 agrees at 7 bases. CDR3 length: 15 residues. Germline assignment: CDR1 SGHTA and CDR2 FQGNSA. After removal of 3 bases from V and 0 bases from J, the junction contained 5 bases not matched to a gene. CDR3 nucleotides: TGTGCCAGCAGCTTCGGCGGACTAGACTCCTACGAGCAGTACTTC. This gives the protein CASSFGGLDSYEQYF.

The V call is TRBV19, the J call TRBJ1-1; a possible D gene is TRBD1 (6 bases). This CDR3 is 14 amino acids long. The germline V and J ends were trimmed by 3 bases and 10 bases, with 18 bases remaining between them. CDR1 is LNHDA and CDR2 is SQIVND in the germline V gene (reference sequence). The CDR3 loop reads CASSMLRGYAGAFF. CDR3 DNA: TGTGCCAGTAGTATGCTCAGGGGATATGCGGGAGCTTTCTTT.

The rearrangement joins TRBV5-4 to TRBJ2-7, with D possibly TRBD2 on 5 matching bases. The germline V gene has CDR1 SGHNT and CDR2 YYREEE (reference sequence). V was shortened by 0 bases and J by 2 bases, with 21 bases between the two germline ends. The CDR3 has 18 amino acids. The CDR3 DNA follows: TGTGCCAGCAGCTTGGTCCAGGACTCCCTATACCCCCCCTACGAGCAGTACTTC. It encodes CASSLVQDSLYPPYEQYF.

The chain carries TRBV27 and TRBJ2-1; D is perhaps TRBD2 (5 bases). With 6 bases removed from V and 9 bases from J, the gap between germline ends came to 12 bases. Per germline, CDR1 MNHEY and CDR2 SMNVEV (reference sequence). This CDR3 region has 12 residues. CDR3 in DNA: TGTGCCAGCAGCCAACTAGGTAGTGAGCAGTTCTTC. Amino acids: CASSQLGSEQFF.

The chain combines TRBV19 with TRBJ1-3, with D uncertain. The CDR3 is made up of 15 amino acids. Per germline, CDR1 LNHDA and CDR2 SQIVND (reference sequence). V gave up 8 bases and J gave up 2 bases, with 16 bases separating them. The CDR3 loop reads CASGRREATGNTIYF. The DNA for the CDR3 is TGTGCCAGTGGAAGACGGGAAGCAACTGGAAACACCATATATTTT.

This clone is a singleton in its sample. The chain is built from TRBV28 and TRBJ2-7; 11 positions match TRBD1. The CDR3 contains 15 residues. The trim removed 1 base at V and 7 bases at J, leaving 6 bases unmatched. Germline V gene data show CDR1 as MDHEN and CDR2 as SYDVKM. The CDR3 protein is CASSLSGQGVQEQYF. The CDR3 region has the DNA TGTGCCAGCAGTTTATCGGGACAGGGGGTTCAAGAGCAGTACTTC.

The chain recombines TRBV25-1 with TRBJ2-3; the match to TRBD2 covers 7 bases. The germline V gene has CDR1 MGHDK and CDR2 SYGVNS. The CDR3 is 15 residues long. After removal of 5 bases from V and 5 bases from J, the junction contained 10 bases not matched to a gene. This CDR3 reads CASSLFPGGEDTQYF. The CDR3 bases are TGTGCCAGCAGTTTATTCCCGGGAGGTGAAGATACGCAGTATTTT.

J is TRBJ1-5 and V is TRBV5-1; D unclear. This CDR3 region has 14 residues. The germline V gene encodes CDR1 SGHRS and CDR2 YFSETQ. Between the trimmed V and J ends, which lost 6 bases and 0 bases, there was a span of 10 bases. The CDR3: CASTWGGSNQPQHF. In DNA form, the CDR3 reads TGCGCCAGCACCTGGGGAGGTAGCAATCAGCCCCAGCATTTT. The full variable domain, with the rest looked up from reference TRBV5-1 and TRBJ1-5, is KAGVTQTPRYLIKTRGQQVTLSCSPISGHRSVSWYQQTPGQGLQFLFEYFSETQRNKGNFPGRFSGRQFSNSRSEMNVSTLELGDSALYLCASTWGGSNQPQHFGDGTRLSIL.

The chain uses TRBV5-6 and TRBJ1-5; D is unresolved. V dropped 0 bases and J dropped 4 bases, with 8 bases sitting between them. The CDR3 contains 14 residues. Per germline, CDR1 SGHDT and CDR2 YYEEEE. The CDR3 DNA reads TGTGCCAGCAGCTTGGCGTACGGTAATCAGCCCCAGCATTTT. Its protein product is CASSLAYGNQPQHF. The whole variable domain, filled in from reference TRBV5-6 and TRBJ1-5, reads DAGVTQSPTHLIKTRGQQVTLRCSPKSGHDTVSWYQQALGQGPQFIFQYYEEEERQRGNFPDRFSGHQFPNYSSELNVNALLLGDSALYLCASSLAYGNQPQHFGDGTRLSIL.

This clone was detected only once. The chain is built from TRBV27 and TRBJ2-7; D possibly corresponds to TRBD2 (6 bases). Germline-derived CDR1 and CDR2 are MNHEY and SMNVEV (reference sequence). There are 14 residues in the CDR3. The ends were cut back, 6 bases at V and 1 base at J, with 13 bases in the middle. CDR3 region: CASSPGTSSYEQYF. DNA for the CDR3: TGTGCCAGCAGCCCCGGGACTTCTTCCTACGAGCAGTACTTC.

The chain links TRBV6-5 to TRBJ2-7, with 12 bases that match TRBD2. V was clipped by 6 bases and J by 5 bases; unmatched bases: 5. The CDR3 contains 14 residues. CDR1 and CDR2 from the germline V gene are MNHEY and SVGAGI. The CDR3 DNA is TGTGCCAGCAGCATGACTAGCGGGAGCAACGAGCAGTACTTC. Translation: CASSMTSGSNEQYF.

This clone was counted between two and nine times. The chain employs TRBV11-2 and TRBJ2-1, with TRBD2 matching 11 bases. The CDR3 spans 19 residues. V was clipped by 3 bases and J by 4 bases; unmatched bases: 14. The germline gives CDR1 SGHAT, CDR2 FQNNGV. CDR3 sequence reads: CASSFHPLSRTSGYNEQFF. In nucleotides, the CDR3 is TGTGCCAGCAGCTTCCACCCCTTAAGTCGGACTAGCGGGTACAATGAGCAGTTCTTC.

This clone was recorded once. The chain links TRBV6-5 to TRBJ2-7; 11 nucleotides line up with TRBD1. CDR3 size: 14 residues. V lost 6 bases to trimming and J lost 2 bases; unmatched junction nucleotides: 3. The V gene's germline CDR1 is MNHEY and CDR2 SVGAGI. CDR3 loop: CASSRGQGAYEQYF. CDR3 nucleotides: TGTGCCAGCAGCCGGGGACAGGGGGCCTACGAGCAGTACTTC.

The V gene is TRBV6-1, the J gene TRBJ2-5; D remains ambiguous. With 5 bases removed from V and 0 bases from J, the gap between germline ends came to 7 bases. This CDR3 is built from 13 residues. Germline CDR1 MNHNS, CDR2 SASEGT. CDR3 nucleotides: TGTGCCAGCAGTCCTGTGTACCAAGAGACCCAGTACTTC. It is translated as CASSPVYQETQYF.

This clone has only a few counts. This CDR3 reads CATSRTENTEAFF. Written as DNA, the CDR3 is TGTGCCACCAGCAGGACAGAAAACACTGAAGCTTTCTTT. The chain couples TRBV15 to TRBJ1-1, with D possibly matching TRBD1 (5 bases). V lost 3 bases and J lost 2, with 7 bases in between. The CDR3 is made up of 13 amino acids. CDR1 is LNHNV and CDR2 is YYDKDF in the germline V gene (reference sequence).

CDR3 amino acids: CASSARWGATEAFF. The CDR3 DNA sequence: TGTGCCAGCAGCGCCCGTTGGGGCGCCACTGAAGCTTTCTTT. The rearrangement uses TRBV11-2 and TRBJ1-1; perhaps TRBD1 as D (5 bases). Germline CDR1 SGHAT, CDR2 FQNNGV. This CDR3 region has 14 residues. Deletions cut 5 bases from V and 4 bases from J, with 14 bases between.

The V call is TRBV19, the J call TRBJ1-2; tentative D call: TRBD1 (6 bases). Germline CDR1 is LNHDA and CDR2 is SQIVND (reference sequence). V lost 3 bases and J 0 bases, leaving 11 bases between the germline ends. CDR3 length: 15 residues. In DNA form, the CDR3 reads TGTGCCAGTAGTATGGGGGGGCGCACTAACTATGGCTACACCTTC. This translates into CASSMGGRTNYGYTF.

The rearrangement links TRBV10-3 to TRBJ1-2; D is undetermined. The CDR3 consists of 16 residues. Trimming removed 5 bases at V and 3 bases at J, with 19 bases between. Germline V gives CDR1 ENHRY, CDR2 SYGVKD. CDR3 sequence reads: CAISNSGAANYYGYTF. The CDR3 nucleotides read TGTGCCATCAGTAACTCCGGAGCGGCCAACTACTATGGCTACACCTTC.

CDR3 residues: CASSLGVAGTDTQYF. The CDR3 coding sequence is TGTGCCAGCAGCTTAGGTGTGGCGGGCACAGATACGCAGTATTTT. The chain has TRBV11-3 and TRBJ2-3, with D unresolved. Per germline, CDR1 SGHNT and CDR2 YENEEA. The CDR3 contains 15 residues. V was pared by 1 base and J by 1 base, with 9 bases between.

The gene calls are TRBV13 and TRBJ1-1, with TRBD1 matching 9 bases. V gave up 5 bases and J gave up 5 bases; unmatched junction bases: 9. There are 15 residues in the CDR3. Germline V gene lookup returns CDR1 PRHDT and CDR2 FYEKMQ (reference sequence). In nucleotides, the CDR3 is TGTGCCAGCAGCAGGAACAGGGGGCGAGAGACTGAAGCTTTCTTT. The encoded protein is CASSRNRGRETEAFF.

Written as DNA, the CDR3 is TGTGCCAGCAGCTCCGGGACTAGCGGCGGTGTAAATGAGCAGTTCTTC. Translating gives CASSSGTSGGVNEQFF. The rearrangement uses TRBV5-6 and TRBJ2-1; TRBD2 agrees at 11 bases. CDR1 is SGHDT, CDR2 YYEEEE, per germline. The V segment lost 3 bases and the J segment 7 bases; nucleotides outside the gene matches: 9. The CDR3 has 16 residues.

The sample holds one count of this clone. The chain employs TRBV18 and TRBJ2-1; 8 nucleotides line up with TRBD2. Germline CDR1 and CDR2: KGHSH and LQKENI. The CDR3 has 15 residues. V lost 3 bases to trimming and J lost 7 bases; unmatched junction nucleotides: 8. CDR3 in amino acids: CASSPVHASGNEQFF. In DNA, the CDR3 is TGTGCCAGCTCACCGGTCCACGCTAGCGGGAATGAGCAGTTCTTC.

V and J are TRBV27 and TRBJ2-7, with 8 bases identical to TRBD1. The CDR3 loop spans 13 amino acids. Germline trimming cut 5 bases from V and 4 bases from J; bases unmatched to any gene: 4. Germline V gives CDR1 MNHEY, CDR2 SMNVEV (reference sequence). CDR3 residues: CASSSQGAYEQYF. As DNA, the CDR3 is TGTGCCAGCAGTAGCCAGGGGGCTTACGAGCAGTACTTC.